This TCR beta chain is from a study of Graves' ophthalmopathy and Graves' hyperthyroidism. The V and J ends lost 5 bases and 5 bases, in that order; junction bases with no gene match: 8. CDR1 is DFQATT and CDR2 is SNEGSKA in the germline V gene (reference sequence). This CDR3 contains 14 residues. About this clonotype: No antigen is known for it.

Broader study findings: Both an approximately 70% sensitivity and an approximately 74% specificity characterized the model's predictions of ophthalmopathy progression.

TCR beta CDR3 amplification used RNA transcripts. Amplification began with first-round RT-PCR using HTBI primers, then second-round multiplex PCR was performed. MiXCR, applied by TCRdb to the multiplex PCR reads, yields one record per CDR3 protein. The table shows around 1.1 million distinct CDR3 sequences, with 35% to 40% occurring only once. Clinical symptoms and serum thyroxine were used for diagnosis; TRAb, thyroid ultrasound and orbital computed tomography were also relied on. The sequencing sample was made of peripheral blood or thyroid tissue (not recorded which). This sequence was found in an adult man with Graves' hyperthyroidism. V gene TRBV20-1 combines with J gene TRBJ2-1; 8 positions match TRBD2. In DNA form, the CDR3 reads TGCAGTGCTCAGCGGGGGTTTGGAGACAATGAGCAGTTCTTC. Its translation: CSAQRGFGDNEQFF.